The source of this TCR beta chain is a study of metastatic and nonmetastatic thyroid tumors. Overall study results and limits: It was reportedly found that TCR beta diversity was significantly higher in malignant thyroid tumors than in benign nodules, a difference seen in both blood and tumor samples.

The germline V gene has CDR1 SGHRS and CDR2 YFSETQ. Trimming removed 3 bases from V and 6 bases from J; junction bases left unmatched: 3. This CDR3 is built from 15 residues. Original handling: Building a distant-metastasis classifier for papillary thyroid cancer drew on CDR3 differences across clinicopathological groups. TCRdb reassembled clones from the PCR reads with MiXCR. TCRdb's processing, not the authors' own work, is the source of the V and J calls. The table lists 20,000 to 25,000 clones, 20% to 30% of them singletons. Thyroid surgery took place with no prior treatment in any patient. This clone was counted many times. The antigen is not known.

V is TRBV5-1 and J is TRBJ2-1; 13 nucleotides match TRBD2. Sequenced input: tumor tissue. This sequence originates from a female donor with papillary thyroid cancer or a benign thyroid nodule (not recorded which). Some clones in this sample may be carry-over from other donors' samples. CDR3 sequence (DNA): TGCGCCAGCAGCTCCGGGACTAGCGGGGCCAATGAGCAGTTCTTC. Translated, it gives CASSSGTSGANEQFF. The full variable domain, rest sourced from reference TRBV5-1 and TRBJ2-1, is KAGVTQTPRYLIKTRGQQVTLSCSPISGHRSVSWYQQTPGQGLQFLFEYFSETQRNKGNFPGRFSGRQFSNSRSEMNVSTLELGDSALYLCASSSGTSGANEQFFGPGTRLTVL.